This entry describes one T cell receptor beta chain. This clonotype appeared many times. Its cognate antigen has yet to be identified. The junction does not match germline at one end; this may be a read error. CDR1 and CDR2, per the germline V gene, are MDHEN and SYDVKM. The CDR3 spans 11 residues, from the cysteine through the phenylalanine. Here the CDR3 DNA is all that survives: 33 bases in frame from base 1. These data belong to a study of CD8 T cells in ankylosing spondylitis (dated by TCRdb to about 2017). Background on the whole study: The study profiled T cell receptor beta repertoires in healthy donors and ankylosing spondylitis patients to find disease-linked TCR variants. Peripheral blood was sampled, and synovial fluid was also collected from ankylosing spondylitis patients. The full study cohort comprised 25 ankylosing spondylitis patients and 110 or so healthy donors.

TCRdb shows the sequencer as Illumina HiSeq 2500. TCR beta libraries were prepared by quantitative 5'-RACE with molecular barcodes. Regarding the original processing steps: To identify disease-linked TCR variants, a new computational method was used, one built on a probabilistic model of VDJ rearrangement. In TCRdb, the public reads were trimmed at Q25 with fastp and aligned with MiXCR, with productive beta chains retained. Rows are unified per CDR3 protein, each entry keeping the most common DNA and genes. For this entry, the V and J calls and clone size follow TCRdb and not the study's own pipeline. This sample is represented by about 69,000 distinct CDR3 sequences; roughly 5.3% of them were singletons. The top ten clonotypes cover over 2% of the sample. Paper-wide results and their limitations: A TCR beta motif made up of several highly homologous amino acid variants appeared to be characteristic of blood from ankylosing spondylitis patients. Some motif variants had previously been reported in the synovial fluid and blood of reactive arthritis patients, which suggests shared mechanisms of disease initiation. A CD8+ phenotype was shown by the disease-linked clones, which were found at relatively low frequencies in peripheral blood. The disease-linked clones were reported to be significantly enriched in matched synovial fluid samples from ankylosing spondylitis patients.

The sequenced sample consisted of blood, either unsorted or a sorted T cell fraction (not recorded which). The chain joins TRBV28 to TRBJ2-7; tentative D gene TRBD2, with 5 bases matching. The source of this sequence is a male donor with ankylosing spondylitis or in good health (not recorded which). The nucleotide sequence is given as TGTGCCAGCAGGAAAAGCGGAGCGGCCAGCTTC. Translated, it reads CASRKSGAASF.